A selection of T cell receptor beta chains follows, all from one sample in a study of control samples from healthy donors and cancer patients. Profiled with immunoSEQ multiplex PCR; TCRdb holds only in-frame clones, not every one. The data show about 100,000 clones, around four fifths seen once. The sequenced material came from blood. The source of these receptors is a man aged 18 to 30 in good health. CDR3s include the opening cysteine and the closing phenylalanine or tryptophan. The D gene is left open where the match is weak. The size field is filled for only some rows; it gives once, few, many or a size class.

clone_size,d_call,v_call,j_call,cdr3_nt,cdr3_aa
-,-,TRBV11-3,TRBJ2-2,TGTGCCAGCAGCTCTATCTTGACCGGGGAGCTGTTTTTT,CASSSILTGELFF
once,-,TRBV28,TRBJ2-2,TGTGCCAGCAACCCGGGGAAGGGCACCGGGGAGCTGTTTTTT,CASNPGKGTGELFF
-,-,TRBV27,TRBJ1-3,TGTGCCAGCAGTTCAGGAAACACCATATATTTT,CASSSGNTIYF
-,-,TRBV27,TRBJ1-1,TGTGCCAGCAGCCCCCGGGGGGGGGCAGGCGGCACTGAAGCTTTCTTT,CASSPRGGAGGTEAFF
-,TRBD1,TRBV6-5,TRBJ2-2,TGTGCCAGCAGTTACGGGACAGGGGGTCCCGGGGAGCTGTTTTTT,CASSYGTGGPGELFF
once,-,TRBV4-3,TRBJ1-2,TGCGCCAGCAGCGATGGGAACTATGGCTACACCTTC,CASSDGNYGYTF
-,-,TRBV5-8,TRBJ1-3,TGTGCCAGCAGCACTCAAGGGTACTCTGGAAACACCATATATTTT,CASSTQGYSGNTIYF
-,TRBD1,TRBV27,TRBJ2-1,TGTGCCAGCAGTTTTACCGACAGGGGGCAGTTCTTC,CASSFTDRGQFF
-,-,TRBV4-3,TRBJ1-2,TGCGCCAGCAGCCAAGATAGTGGCAGGGTGGGCTATGGCTACACCTTC,CASSQDSGRVGYGYTF
-,-,TRBV19,TRBJ1-1,TGTGCCAGTAGTACCCCGGACGGATTGAACACTGAAGCTTTCTTT,CASSTPDGLNTEAFF
-,-,TRBV28,TRBJ1-1,TGTGCCAGCAGAGCACATCGGGGAGATCCGAACACTGAAGCTTTCTTT,CASRAHRGDPNTEAFF
-,-,TRBV30,TRBJ2-5,TGTGCCTGGAGTGTACGGGGGGCCCAAGAGACCCAGTACTTC,CAWSVRGAQETQYF
-,-,TRBV3-1/TRBV3-2,TRBJ2-6,TGTGCCAGCAGCCAAGTGGGGTCCGGGGCCAACGTCCTGACTTTC,CASSQVGSGANVLTF
-,-,TRBV28,TRBJ1-2,TGTGCCAGCAGCCATGCAGGACAGAACTATGGCTACACCTTC,CASSHAGQNYGYTF
-,-,TRBV7-2,TRBJ2-3,TGTGCCAGCAGCTTAGCGGGGTATCAAGATACGCAGTATTTT,CASSLAGYQDTQYF
-,-,TRBV11-2,TRBJ1-1,TGTGCCAGCAGCTTAACGGGTTCGGCTGAAGCTTTCTTT,CASSLTGSAEAFF
-,-,TRBV6-5,TRBJ2-7,TGTGCCAGCAGTTACCGGGACGGGTACGAGCAGTACTTC,CASSYRDGYEQYF
-,-,TRBV3-1/TRBV3-2,TRBJ1-1,TGTGCCAGCAGCCAAGGAATAGTAGCTTTCTTT,CASSQGIVAFF
-,-,TRBV5-6,TRBJ1-5,TGTGCCAGCAGCGGGACTCAAAACTATCAGCCCCAGCATTTT,CASSGTQNYQPQHF
-,-,TRBV7-8,TRBJ2-1,TGTGCCAGCAGCTTAGCGTGGAGACAGGAAGACAATGAGCAGTTCTTC,CASSLAWRQEDNEQFF
-,-,TRBV3-1/TRBV3-2,TRBJ1-4,TGTGCCAGCAGCCCCGAGACAGCCGCAACTAATGAAAAACTGTTTTTT,CASSPETAATNEKLFF
-,-,TRBV7-2,TRBJ2-1,TGTGCCAGCAGCCCAGGGGAGGCCCTCAATGAGCAGTTCTTC,CASSPGEALNEQFF
-,-,TRBV11-2,TRBJ1-3,TGTGCCAGCAGCACCTCCTCTGGAAACACCATATATTTT,CASSTSSGNTIYF